The present entry profiles one TCR beta chain with its context. This clonotype has a handful of counts. What this receptor recognizes is not known. No clone much larger than this one lies a single base away; base qualities are absent. These data come from a study of low-dose radiotherapy and immunotherapy resistance in tumors (dated by TCRdb to the early 2020s). About the full investigation: Cohort 1 received 0.5 Gy per fraction every 2 weeks, with a prescribed total PTV dose of 6.5 Gy. In Cohort 2, 1 Gy per fraction was delivered every two weeks, for a total of 13 Gy over 26 weeks. Patients were given nivolumab as a 240 mg flat dose every two weeks and ipilimumab at 1 mg/kg every six weeks, with both drugs delivered intravenously. Cyclophosphamide 200 mg/m2 was administered intravenously every two weeks, one day before each radiation and immunotherapy administration. Patients took aspirin 300 mg orally once daily for four cycles, starting on cycle 1 day 1. Randomization of trial participants into treatment groups was not performed. The translational analysis covered eight patients: three from the first dose cohort and the first five from the second dose cohort.

CDR1 and CDR2, looked up from the germline V gene (reference sequence), are SGHAT and FQDESV. The V end loses 5 bases and the J end loses 4 bases, and a stretch of 14 bases separates them. The CDR3 contains 14 residues, cysteine and phenylalanine counted. Just the 42-base CDR3 DNA is kept, in frame starting at base 1. First-strand cDNA was synthesized with Superscript III and a set of TRAV- and TRBV-specific primers, covering both TCRalpha and TCRbeta chains. TCRs were amplified for about 20 PCR cycles with Phusion, using a constant-region primer paired with the adapter attached to the V primers. The MessageAmp II aRNA Amplification Kit was used to amplify the isolated mRNA, with in vitro transcription run for more than 15 hours at 37 degrees C. The Dynabeads mRNA DIRECT Purification Kit was used to isolate mRNA for TCR sequencing. Indexed Illumina adapters were added in a second Phusion PCR of about 24 cycles, after which AMPure XP beads were used to purify the products. Under the source paper's analysis protocol: Using custom Perl scripts, TCR sequences that encoded the same protein were pooled, out-of-frame sequences were dropped, and the abundance of each clonotype was calculated. Any TCR sequence backed by just one read was left out of the analysis. Repertoire metrics included Shannon entropy, Gini index, clonality, richness, and frequency of TCRs shared between repertoires. The public reads were run again by TCRdb, first through fastp at Q25 and then through MiXCR, and only productive beta chains were kept. Each entry is one CDR3 protein sequence, shown with its most common DNA and genes. The authors' filters were not applied to this entry. This sample gives 11,000 to 15,000 distinct CDR3 sequences in total; 60% to 80% of them show up just once. The ten largest clones represent less than 6% of the sample.

Donors were enrolled in RACIN, a single-arm phase I dose-escalation trial combining nivolumab, ipilimumab, aspirin, low-dose cyclophosphamide and low-dose radiotherapy. Eligible patients had advanced, TIL-negative solid tumors. The sequence was collected from a human donor with advanced metastatic prostate, ovarian, gallbladder or colorectal cancer (not recorded which). This table probably holds off-target reads from a library built for another chain. Recombination connected TRBV11-1 to TRBJ2-5; the D region possibly corresponds to TRBD2 (6 bases align). The nucleotide sequence reads as follows: TGTGCCAGCAGCCGGGACTTTCAAAGAGAGACCCAGTACTTC. This is translated as CASSRDFQRETQYF.